The 22 T cell receptor beta chains below all came from one sample that was sequenced in a study of blood T cell repertoires in COVID-19. The repertoire was sequenced with immunoSEQ multiplex PCR; TCRdb's copy has only in-frame clones and lacks some. The sample lists 160,000 or so clones, 89% occurring once. The sequencing sample was made of peripheral blood. These receptors all come from a man in his 60s with acute or convalescent COVID-19.

This chain links TRBV30 with TRBJ1-3, with 10 bases fitting TRBD1. The J segment lost 3 bases and the V segment lost 1 base, leaving 6 bases of the junction unmatched. The CDR3 extends over 16 amino acids. The germline V gene has CDR1 GTSNPN and CDR2 SVGIG (reference sequence). The CDR3 here is CAWSARDRGFGNTIYF. CDR3 DNA: TGTGCCTGGAGTGCACGGGACAGGGGATTTGGAAACACCATATATTTT.

The J gene is TRBJ1-2, the V gene TRBV5-6; D is possibly TRBD1 (6 bases). This CDR3 is built from 14 residues. V dropped 1 base and J dropped 3 bases, with 10 bases sitting between them. From germline, CDR1 is SGHDT and CDR2 YYEEEE. CDR3 nucleotide sequence: TGTGCCAGCAGCTTGTCGGGGGGCTACTATGGCTACACCTTC. This codes for CASSLSGGYYGYTF.

The J gene is TRBJ1-1, the V gene TRBV9; D gene ambiguous. This CDR3 contains 11 residues. The V end lost 0 bases, the J end lost 8 bases, and 5 bases lay between the germline ends. Germline V gives CDR1 SGDLS, CDR2 YYNGEE. In DNA, the CDR3 is TGTGCCAGCAGCGTAGGAGTCGAAGCTTTCTTT. Translation: CASSVGVEAFF.

The chain carries TRBV5-1 and TRBJ1-2, with no clear D. The ends were cut back, 0 bases at V and 8 bases at J, with 14 bases in the middle. Germline-derived CDR1 and CDR2 are SGHRS and YFSETQ. This CDR3 has 14 amino acids. In nucleotides, the CDR3 is TGCGCCAGCAGCTTGGAAGCCCCAACCGGGGGCTACACCTTC. Protein product: CASSLEAPTGGYTF.

The V gene is TRBV7-8, the J gene TRBJ1-5, with D uncertain. The CDR3 sequence is 15 residues long. Germline V gives CDR1 SGHVS, CDR2 FQNEAQ. Between the trimmed V and J ends, which lost 1 base and 4 bases, there was a span of 11 bases. The CDR3 nucleotides read TGTGCCAGCAGCTTAGATTACAGTGGGAATCAGCCCCAGCATTTT. This gives the protein CASSLDYSGNQPQHF.

The J gene is TRBJ1-1, the V gene TRBV4-2, with a possible D match to TRBD1 (5 bases). Germline V gene data show CDR1 as LGHNA and CDR2 as YNFKEQ. CDR3 length: 15 residues. The V gene lost 6 bases and the J gene lost 1 base, with 15 bases spanning the gap. The CDR3 is CASRQHSQGNTEAFF. The CDR3, as DNA: TGTGCCAGCAGGCAACATTCCCAGGGGAACACTGAAGCTTTCTTT.

V gene TRBV24-1 combines with J gene TRBJ2-7; 7 positions match TRBD1. Trimming cost V 3 bases and J 3 bases; bases outside gene matches: 4. The CDR3 loop spans 14 amino acids. The germline V gene has CDR1 KGHDR and CDR2 SFDVKD. The CDR3 sequence is CATSDPRTGYEQYF. In DNA form, the CDR3 reads TGTGCCACCAGTGATCCCAGGACAGGCTACGAGCAGTACTTC.

This clone was recorded once. The chain carries TRBV14 and TRBJ1-5; D is unresolved. Germline loops: CDR1 SGHDN, CDR2 FVKESK. Trimming took 0 bases from V and 6 from J, leaving 12 bases between them. The CDR3 contains 15 residues. The CDR3 region is CASSQDTTVSQPQHF. In DNA form, the CDR3 reads TGTGCCAGCAGCCAAGACACCACAGTAAGTCAGCCCCAGCATTTT.

The DNA of the CDR3 is TGTGCCAGCAGTTTTCGGGTGAACACTGAAGCTTTCTTT. It specifies CASSFRVNTEAFF. The gene calls are TRBV12-3 or TRBV12-4 and TRBJ1-1; D gene unclear. V lost 3 bases and J 0 bases, leaving 5 bases between the germline ends. The CDR3 runs 13 residues.

V and J are TRBV5-1 and TRBJ2-3, with D perhaps TRBD1 (5 bases). This CDR3 spans 14 amino acids. V was shortened by 4 bases and J by 6 bases, with 15 bases between the two germline ends. The V gene's germline CDR1 is SGHRS and CDR2 YFSETQ. DNA for the CDR3: TGCGCCAGCAGCGTTCCGAACGCAGGGGATACGCAGTATTTT. It translates to CASSVPNAGDTQYF. Based on the CDR3 plus reference TRBV5-1 and TRBJ2-3, the full variable domain is KAGVTQTPRYLIKTRGQQVTLSCSPISGHRSVSWYQQTPGQGLQFLFEYFSETQRNKGNFPGRFSGRQFSNSRSEMNVSTLELGDSALYLCASSVPNAGDTQYFGPGTRLTVL.

This chain uses TRBV5-6 with TRBJ2-5; TRBD1 aligns across 10 bases. The CDR3 is made up of 15 amino acids. Germline lookup yields CDR1 SGHDT and CDR2 YYEEEE. V lost 3 bases to trimming and J lost 4 bases; unmatched junction nucleotides: 6. CDR3: CASSYATGGGETQYF. DNA for the CDR3: TGTGCCAGCAGCTACGCGACAGGGGGCGGAGAGACCCAGTACTTC.

As concerns this clone: At the DNA level, this CDR3 is encoded by other sequences in the same sample as well. The chain combines TRBV18 with TRBJ1-1, with 8 positions matching TRBD1. V lost 3 bases to trimming and J lost 4 bases; unmatched junction nucleotides: 1. From germline, CDR1 is KGHSH and CDR2 LQKENI. The CDR3 has 13 amino acids. CDR3 coding DNA: TGTGCCAGCTCACCTACAGGGGGCACTGAAGCTTTCTTT. It yields the protein CASSPTGGTEAFF.

V and J are TRBV9 and TRBJ2-3; 8 bases fit TRBD2. Germline V gives CDR1 SGDLS, CDR2 YYNGEE. The V and J ends lost 4 bases and 4 bases, in that order; junction bases with no gene match: 8. The CDR3 spans 15 residues. DNA for the CDR3: TGTGCCAGCAGCCGGACGGGGGGGTATGCAGATACGCAGTATTTT. Translated, it gives CASSRTGGYADTQYF.

The V call is TRBV5-4, the J call TRBJ2-7; TRBD1 matches 7 bases. The CDR3 runs 15 residues. Germline CDR1 and CDR2: SGHNT and YYREEE (reference sequence). Trimming took 0 bases from V and 3 from J; bases not matched to a gene: 6. CDR3 in amino acids: CASSLGRQGNYEQYF. The CDR3 DNA reads as TGTGCCAGCAGCTTGGGACGACAGGGTAACTACGAGCAGTACTTC.

V gene TRBV9 combines with J gene TRBJ1-2; D might be TRBD1 (6 bases). CDR3 length: 16 amino acids. V lost 1 base to trimming and J lost 8 bases, with 21 bases between them. The V gene's germline CDR1 is SGDLS and CDR2 YYNGEE. The CDR3 loop is CASSVSAGRGAEGYTF. In DNA, the CDR3 is TGTGCCAGCAGCGTATCTGCGGGGCGGGGGGCGGAAGGCTACACCTTC.

V gene TRBV19 combines with J gene TRBJ1-2; TRBD1 matches 7 bases. The V gene end was trimmed by 6 bases and the J gene end by 0 bases; junction bases not matched to a gene: 10. The germline CDR1 and CDR2 sequences are LNHDA and SQIVND (reference sequence). The CDR3 loop spans 16 amino acids. The CDR3 sequence is CASRVSARGANYGYTF. The DNA for the CDR3 is TGTGCCAGTAGGGTCAGTGCCAGGGGGGCTAACTATGGCTACACCTTC.

The rearrangement joins TRBV7-8 to TRBJ1-2; 8 bases are a match to TRBD1. After removal of 0 bases from V and 8 bases from J, the junction contained 2 bases not matched to a gene. The CDR3 extends over 13 amino acids. Per the germline V gene, CDR1 is SGHVS and CDR2 is FQNEAQ. In DNA form, the CDR3 reads TGTGCCAGCAGCTTAGCCAGGGGGCAGGGCTACACCTTC. Translated: CASSLARGQGYTF.

The gene calls are TRBV23-1 and TRBJ1-2, with D possibly being TRBD1 (5 bases). TRBV23-1 is an ORF for which the function is uncertain. V lost 0 bases and J 0 bases, leaving 8 bases between the germline ends. This CDR3 comprises 15 residues. The CDR3 here is CASSQSTRANYGYTF. The CDR3 DNA sequence: TGCGCCAGCAGTCAATCAACCAGGGCTAACTATGGCTACACCTTC.

A remark on this clone: Different DNA sequences within this sample yield the same CDR3. The chain carries TRBV6-5 and TRBJ1-2, with D possibly being TRBD1 (5 bases). Trimming left V 2 bases short and J 8 bases short, with 9 bases between. Germline CDR1 is MNHEY and CDR2 is SVGAGI. The CDR3 length is 12 residues. The DNA of the CDR3 is TGTGCCAGCAGTTACAGGGGTGGAGGCTACACCTTC. Translation: CASSYRGGGYTF.

The rearrangement uses TRBV11-2 and TRBJ1-3, with unresolved D. CDR1 SGHAT and CDR2 FQNNGV come from the germline V gene. V dropped 8 bases and J dropped 3 bases, with 14 bases sitting between them. The CDR3 totals 14 residues. The CDR3 reads CASRPGSLGNTIYF. As DNA, the CDR3 is TGTGCCAGCCGGCCGGGGAGCCTTGGAAACACCATATATTTT.

This clone showed up just once. The gene calls are TRBV5-4 and TRBJ2-5; D uncertain. V was shortened by 0 bases and J by 5 bases, with 11 bases between the two germline ends. Germline values: CDR1 SGHNT, CDR2 YYREEE (reference sequence). This CDR3 is 14 amino acids long. The CDR3 protein is CASSLAGERETQYF. As DNA, the CDR3 is TGTGCCAGCAGCTTGGCTGGAGAAAGGGAGACCCAGTACTTC.

The chain couples TRBV11-2 to TRBJ2-5; 8 nucleotides agree with TRBD1. This CDR3 region has 16 residues. Germline V gives CDR1 SGHAT, CDR2 FQNNGV. The trim removed 5 bases at V and 4 bases at J, leaving 12 bases unmatched. The CDR3 sequence is CASSAQTGVGGETQYF. CDR3 bases: TGTGCCAGCAGCGCCCAGACAGGGGTTGGTGGAGAGACCCAGTACTTC.